Detailed here is one T cell receptor (beta chain). Antigen specificity is unknown. The data derive from a study of cytomegalovirus exposure and HLA in healthy donors. Regarding the study as a whole: Subsequent analysis found a tendency for first-cohort TCR clusters to co-occur within the 120 or so validation repertoires. Cytomegalovirus association was assigned to 170 or so TCR beta chains. Cytomegalovirus status, reportedly, was diagnosed with high specificity and sensitivity by the classifier.

Only in-frame clones appear in the TCRdb table, and some are missing; sequencing was by immunoSEQ multiplex PCR. The repertoire includes 150,000 to 200,000 clones, over 65% of them detected once, and roughly 7% sits in the top ten. The sample taken for sequencing was PBMCs. This receptor was taken from a man aged 18 to 29 in good health and CMV-seropositive.

CDR3 region: CARRGVGLATAYEQYF. CDR3 coding DNA: TGTGCCAGGCGCGGGGTCGGACTAGCGACCGCCTACGAGCAGTACTTC. This chain connects TRBV5-6 to TRBJ2-7; 9 nucleotides match TRBD2. This CDR3 has 16 residues. Losses at the gene ends were 8 bases for V and 2 bases for J; bases not matched to a gene: 14. The V gene's germline CDR1 is SGHDT and CDR2 YYEEEE.